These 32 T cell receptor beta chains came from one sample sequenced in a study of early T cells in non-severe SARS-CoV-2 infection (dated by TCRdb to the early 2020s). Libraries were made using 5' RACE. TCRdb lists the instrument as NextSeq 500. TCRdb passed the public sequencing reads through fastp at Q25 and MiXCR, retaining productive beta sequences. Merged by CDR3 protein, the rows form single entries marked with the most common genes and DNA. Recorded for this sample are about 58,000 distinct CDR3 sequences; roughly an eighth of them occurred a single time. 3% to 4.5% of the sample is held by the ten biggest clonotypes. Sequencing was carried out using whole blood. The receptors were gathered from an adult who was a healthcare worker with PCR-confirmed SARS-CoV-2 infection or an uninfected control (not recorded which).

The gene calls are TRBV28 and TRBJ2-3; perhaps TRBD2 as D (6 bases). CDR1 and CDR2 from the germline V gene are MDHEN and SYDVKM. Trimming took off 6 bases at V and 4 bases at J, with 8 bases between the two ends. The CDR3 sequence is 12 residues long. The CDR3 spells CASRGLSDTQYF. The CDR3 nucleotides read TGTGCCAGCAGGGGACTTTCAGATACGCAGTATTTT.

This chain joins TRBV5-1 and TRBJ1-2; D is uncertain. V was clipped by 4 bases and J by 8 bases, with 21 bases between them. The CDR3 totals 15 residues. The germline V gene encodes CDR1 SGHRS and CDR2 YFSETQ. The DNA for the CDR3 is TGCGCCAGCAGCCCCTATTACTCCAATTACGGGGGCTACACCTTC. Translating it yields CASSPYYSNYGGYTF.

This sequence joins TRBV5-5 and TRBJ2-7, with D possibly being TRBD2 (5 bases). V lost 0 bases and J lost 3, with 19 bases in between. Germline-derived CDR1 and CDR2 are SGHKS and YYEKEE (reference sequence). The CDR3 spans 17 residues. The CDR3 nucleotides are TGTGCCAGCAGCTTGGTGTGGACTCCTCACTACTACTACGAGCAGTACTTC. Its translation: CASSLVWTPHYYYEQYF.

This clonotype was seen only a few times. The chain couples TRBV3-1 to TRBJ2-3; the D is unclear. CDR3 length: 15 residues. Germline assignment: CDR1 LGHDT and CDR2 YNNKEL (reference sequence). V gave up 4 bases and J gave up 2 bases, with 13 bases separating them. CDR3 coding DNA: TGTGCCAGCAGCCCCTGGGAAATGAACACAGATACGCAGTATTTT. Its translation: CASSPWEMNTDTQYF.

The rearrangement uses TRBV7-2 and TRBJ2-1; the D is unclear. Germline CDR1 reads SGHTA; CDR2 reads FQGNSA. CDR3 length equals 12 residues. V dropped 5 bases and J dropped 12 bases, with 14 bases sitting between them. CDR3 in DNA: TGTGCCAGCAGCAGTACCCCTTCACGGCAGTTCTTC. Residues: CASSSTPSRQFF.

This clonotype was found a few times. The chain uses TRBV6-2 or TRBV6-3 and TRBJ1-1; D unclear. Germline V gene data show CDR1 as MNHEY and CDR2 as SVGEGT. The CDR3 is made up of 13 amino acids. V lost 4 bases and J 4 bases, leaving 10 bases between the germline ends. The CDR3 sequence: CASSLAISTEAFF. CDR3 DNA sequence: TGTGCCAGCAGTTTGGCGATTAGCACTGAAGCTTTCTTT.

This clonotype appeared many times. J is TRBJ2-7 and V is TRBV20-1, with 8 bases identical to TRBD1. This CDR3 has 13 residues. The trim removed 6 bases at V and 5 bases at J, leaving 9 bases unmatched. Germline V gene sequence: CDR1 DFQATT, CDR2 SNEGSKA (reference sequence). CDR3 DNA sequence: TGCAGTGCCGCTGCGCAGGGGGCCCACGAGCAGTACTTC. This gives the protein CSAAAQGAHEQYF.

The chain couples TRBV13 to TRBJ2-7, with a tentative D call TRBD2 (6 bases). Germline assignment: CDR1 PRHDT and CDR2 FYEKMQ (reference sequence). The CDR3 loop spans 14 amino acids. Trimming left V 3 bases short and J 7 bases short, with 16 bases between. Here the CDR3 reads CASSLKRAPGEQYF. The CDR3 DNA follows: TGTGCCAGCAGCTTGAAGCGGGCGCCGGGAGAGCAGTACTTC.

In DNA, the CDR3 is TGTGCCAGCAGCCCTCCGACTAGCTCCCTCAATGAGCAGTTCTTC. It is translated as CASSPPTSSLNEQFF. The chain links TRBV11-2 to TRBJ2-1, with TRBD2 identical over 7 bases. In germline, CDR1 is SGHAT, CDR2 FQNNGV. The CDR3 contains 15 residues. After removal of 5 bases from V and 6 bases from J, the junction contained 10 bases not matched to a gene.

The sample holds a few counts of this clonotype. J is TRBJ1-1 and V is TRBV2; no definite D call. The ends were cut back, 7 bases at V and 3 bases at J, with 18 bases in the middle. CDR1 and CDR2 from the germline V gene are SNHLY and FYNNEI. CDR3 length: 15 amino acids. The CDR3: CASIEEIASDTEAFF. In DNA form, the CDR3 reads TGTGCCAGCATTGAGGAGATAGCGTCGGACACTGAAGCTTTCTTT.

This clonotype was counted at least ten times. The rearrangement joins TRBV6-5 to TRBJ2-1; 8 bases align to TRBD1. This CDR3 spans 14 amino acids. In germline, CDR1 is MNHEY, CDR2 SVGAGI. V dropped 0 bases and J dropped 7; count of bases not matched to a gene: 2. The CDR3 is CASSYSGTGNEQFF. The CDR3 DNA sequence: TGTGCCAGCAGTTACTCAGGGACAGGAAATGAGCAGTTCTTC.

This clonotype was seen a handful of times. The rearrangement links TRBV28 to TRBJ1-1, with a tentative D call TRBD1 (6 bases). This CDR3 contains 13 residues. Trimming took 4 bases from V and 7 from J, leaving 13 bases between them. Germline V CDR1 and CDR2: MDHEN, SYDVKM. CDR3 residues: CASSSPQGYEAFF. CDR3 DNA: TGTGCCAGCAGTTCCCCGCAGGGGTATGAAGCTTTCTTT.

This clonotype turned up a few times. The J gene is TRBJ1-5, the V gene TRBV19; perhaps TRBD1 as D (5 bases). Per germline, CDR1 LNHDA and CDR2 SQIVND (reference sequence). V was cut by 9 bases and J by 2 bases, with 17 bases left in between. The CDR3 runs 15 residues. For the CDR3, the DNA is TGTGCCAGCGGCATGGGGGACCTTGGCAATCAGCCCCAGCATTTT. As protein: CASGMGDLGNQPQHF.

CDR3 sequence: CASSLGARAGAGELFF. CDR3 DNA: TGTGCCAGCAGCTTAGGAGCCCGAGCGGGAGCCGGGGAGCTGTTTTTT. V is TRBV7-8 and J is TRBJ2-2; 8 bases agree with TRBD2. Germline CDR1 SGHVS, CDR2 FQNEAQ. This CDR3 spans 16 amino acids. Losses at the gene ends were 1 base for V and 6 bases for J; bases not matched to a gene: 7.

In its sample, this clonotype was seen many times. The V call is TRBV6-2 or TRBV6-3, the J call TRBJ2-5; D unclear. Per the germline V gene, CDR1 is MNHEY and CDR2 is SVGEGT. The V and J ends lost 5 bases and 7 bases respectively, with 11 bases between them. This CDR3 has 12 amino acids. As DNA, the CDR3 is TGTGCCAGCAGTGTCGGCCCGGGGACCCAGTACTTC. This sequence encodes CASSVGPGTQYF.

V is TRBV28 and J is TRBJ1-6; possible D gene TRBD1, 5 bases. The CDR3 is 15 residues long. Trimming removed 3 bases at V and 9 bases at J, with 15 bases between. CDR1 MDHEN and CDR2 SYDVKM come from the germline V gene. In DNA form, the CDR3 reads TGTGCCAGCAGTTTGCTCACCCCTGGGGGTTCACCCCTCCACTTT. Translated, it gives CASSLLTPGGSPLHF.

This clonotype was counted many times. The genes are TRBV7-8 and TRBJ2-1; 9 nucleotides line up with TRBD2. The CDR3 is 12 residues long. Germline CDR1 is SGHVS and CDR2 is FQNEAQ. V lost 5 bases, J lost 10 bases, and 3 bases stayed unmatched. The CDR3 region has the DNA TGTGCCAGCAGCGCTGGACTAGCGGAGCAGTTCTTC. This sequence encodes CASSAGLAEQFF. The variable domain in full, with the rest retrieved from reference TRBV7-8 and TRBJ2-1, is GAGVSQSPRYKVAKRGQDVALRCDPISGHVSLFWYQQALGQGPEFLTYFQNEAQLDKSGLPSDRFFAERPEGSVSTLKIQRTQQEDSAVYLCASSAGLAEQFFGPGTRLTVL.

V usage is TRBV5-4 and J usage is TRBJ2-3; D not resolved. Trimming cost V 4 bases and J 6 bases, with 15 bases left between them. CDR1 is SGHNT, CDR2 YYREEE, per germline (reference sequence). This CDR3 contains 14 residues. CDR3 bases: TGTGCCAGCAGCCCCGGATCTCCCCCGGATACGCAGTATTTT. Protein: CASSPGSPPDTQYF. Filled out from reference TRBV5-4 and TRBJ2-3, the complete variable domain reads ETGVTQSPTHLIKTRGQQVTLRCSSQSGHNTVSWYQQALGQGPQFIFQYYREEENGRGNFPPRFSGLQFPNYSSELNVNALELDDSALYLCASSPGSPPDTQYFGPGTRLTVL.

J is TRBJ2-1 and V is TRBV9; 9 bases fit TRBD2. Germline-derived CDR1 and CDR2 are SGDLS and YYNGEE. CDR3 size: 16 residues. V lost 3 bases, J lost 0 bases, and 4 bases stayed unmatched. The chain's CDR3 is CASSEPSGTSYNEQFF. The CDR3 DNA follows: TGTGCCAGCAGCGAACCTAGCGGGACCTCCTACAATGAGCAGTTCTTC.

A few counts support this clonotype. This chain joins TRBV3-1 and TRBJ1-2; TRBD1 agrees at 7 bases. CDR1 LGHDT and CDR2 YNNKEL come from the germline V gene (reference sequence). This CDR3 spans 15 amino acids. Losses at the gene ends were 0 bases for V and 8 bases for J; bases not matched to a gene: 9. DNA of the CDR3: TGTGCCAGCAGCCAAGATCACGGACAGGTTATGGGCTACACCTTC. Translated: CASSQDHGQVMGYTF. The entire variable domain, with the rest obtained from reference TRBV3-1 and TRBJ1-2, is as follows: DTAVSQTPKYLVTQMGNDKSIKCEQNLGHDTMYWYKQDSKKFLKIMFSYNNKELIINETVPNRFSPKSPDKAHLNLHINSLELGDSAVYFCASSQDHGQVMGYTFGSGTRLTVV.

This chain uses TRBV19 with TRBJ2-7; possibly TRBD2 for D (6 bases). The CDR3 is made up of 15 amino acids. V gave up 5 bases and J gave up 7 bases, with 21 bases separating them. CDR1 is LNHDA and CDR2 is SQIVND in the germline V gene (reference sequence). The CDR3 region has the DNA TGTGCCAGTAGTCGTCGGCCTAGCGCTTGGGGAGAGCAGTACTTC. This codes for CASSRRPSAWGEQYF.

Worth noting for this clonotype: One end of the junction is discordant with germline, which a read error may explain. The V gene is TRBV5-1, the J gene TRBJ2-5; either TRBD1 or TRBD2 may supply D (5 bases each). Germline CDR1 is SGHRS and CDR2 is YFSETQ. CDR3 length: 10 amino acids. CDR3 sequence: CASSFLPGRF. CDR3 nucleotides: TGCGCCAGCAGCTTCCTCCCGGGGCGCTTC.

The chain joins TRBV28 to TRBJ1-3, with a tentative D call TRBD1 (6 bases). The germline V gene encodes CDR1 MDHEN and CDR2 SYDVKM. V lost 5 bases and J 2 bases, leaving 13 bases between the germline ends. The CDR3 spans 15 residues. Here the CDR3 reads CASSSLGDTGNTIYF. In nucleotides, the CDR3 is TGTGCCAGCAGTAGTTTGGGGGACACTGGAAACACCATATATTTT.

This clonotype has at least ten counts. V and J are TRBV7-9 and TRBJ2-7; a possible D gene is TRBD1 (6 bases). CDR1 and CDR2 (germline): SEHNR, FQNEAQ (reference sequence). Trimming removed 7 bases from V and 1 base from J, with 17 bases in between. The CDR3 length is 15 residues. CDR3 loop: CASILTGQGSYEQYF. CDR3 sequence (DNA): TGTGCCAGCATCCTTACGGGGCAGGGGTCCTACGAGCAGTACTTC.

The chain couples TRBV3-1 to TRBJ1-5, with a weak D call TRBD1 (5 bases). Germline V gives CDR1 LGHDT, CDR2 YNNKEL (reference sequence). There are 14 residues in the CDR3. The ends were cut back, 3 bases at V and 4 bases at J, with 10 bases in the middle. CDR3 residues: CASSQGRGNQPQHF. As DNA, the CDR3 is TGTGCCAGCAGCCAGGGAAGGGGTAATCAGCCCCAGCATTTT.

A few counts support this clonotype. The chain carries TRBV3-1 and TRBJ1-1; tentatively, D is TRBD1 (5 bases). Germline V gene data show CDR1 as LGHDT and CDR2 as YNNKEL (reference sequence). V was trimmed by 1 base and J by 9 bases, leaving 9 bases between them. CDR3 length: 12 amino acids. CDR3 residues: CASSQGTSKAFF. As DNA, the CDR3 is TGTGCCAGCAGCCAAGGGACAAGTAAAGCTTTCTTT.

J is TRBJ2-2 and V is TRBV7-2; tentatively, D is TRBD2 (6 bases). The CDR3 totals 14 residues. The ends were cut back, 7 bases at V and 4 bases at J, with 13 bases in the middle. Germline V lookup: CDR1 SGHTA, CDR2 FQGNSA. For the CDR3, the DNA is TGTGCCAGCATCTTGGTAGCGGCCACCGGGGAGCTGTTTTTT. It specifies CASILVAATGELFF.

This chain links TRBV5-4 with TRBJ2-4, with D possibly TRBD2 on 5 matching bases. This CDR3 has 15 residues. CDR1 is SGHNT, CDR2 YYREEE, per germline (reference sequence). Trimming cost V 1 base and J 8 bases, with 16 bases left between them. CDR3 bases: TGTGCCAGCAGCTTGAATTCTCGCCCCGGGGACATTCAGTACTTC. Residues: CASSLNSRPGDIQYF.

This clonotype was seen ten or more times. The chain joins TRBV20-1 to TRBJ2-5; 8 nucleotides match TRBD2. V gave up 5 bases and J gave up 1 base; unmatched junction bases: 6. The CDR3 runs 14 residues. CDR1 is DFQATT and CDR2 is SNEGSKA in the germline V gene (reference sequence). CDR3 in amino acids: CSAGSGGFQETQYF. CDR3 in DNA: TGCAGTGCTGGAAGCGGGGGATTCCAAGAGACCCAGTACTTC.

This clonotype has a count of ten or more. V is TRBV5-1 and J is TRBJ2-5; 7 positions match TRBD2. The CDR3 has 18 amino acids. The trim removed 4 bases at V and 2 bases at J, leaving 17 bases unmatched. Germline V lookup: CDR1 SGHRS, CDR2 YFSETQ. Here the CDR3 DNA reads TGCGCCAGCAGCCTCCTCCCTGCGGCTAGCGGCGCGCAAGAGACCCAGTACTTC. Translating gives CASSLLPAASGAQETQYF.

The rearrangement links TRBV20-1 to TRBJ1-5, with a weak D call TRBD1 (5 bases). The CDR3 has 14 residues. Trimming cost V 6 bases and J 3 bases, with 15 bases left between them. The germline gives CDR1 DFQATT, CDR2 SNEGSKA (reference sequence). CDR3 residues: CSARFGHFNQPQHF. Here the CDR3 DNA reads TGCAGTGCGCGTTTTGGACACTTCAATCAGCCCCAGCATTTT.

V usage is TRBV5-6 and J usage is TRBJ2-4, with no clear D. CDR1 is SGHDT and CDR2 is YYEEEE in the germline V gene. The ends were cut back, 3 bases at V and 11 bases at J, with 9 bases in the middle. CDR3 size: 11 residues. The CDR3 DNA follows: TGTGCCAGCAGCTCCGGGCAGTTTCAGTACTTC. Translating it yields CASSSGQFQYF.